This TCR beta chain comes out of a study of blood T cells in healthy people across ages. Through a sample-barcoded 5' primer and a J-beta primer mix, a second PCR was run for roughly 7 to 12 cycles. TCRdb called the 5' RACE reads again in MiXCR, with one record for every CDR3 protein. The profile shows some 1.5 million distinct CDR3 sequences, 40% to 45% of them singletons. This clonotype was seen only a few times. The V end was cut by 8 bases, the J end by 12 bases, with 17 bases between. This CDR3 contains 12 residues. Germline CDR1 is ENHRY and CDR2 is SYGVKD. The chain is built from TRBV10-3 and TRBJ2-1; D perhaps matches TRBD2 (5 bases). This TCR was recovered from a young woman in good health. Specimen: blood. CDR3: CAIWVGLGGQFF. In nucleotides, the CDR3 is TGTGCCATCTGGGTTGGGCTCGGAGGGCAGTTCTTC.